This is a list of T cell receptor beta chains from one sample in a study of CD8+ T cells in alopecia areata. Sequenced by immunoSEQ multiplex PCR; TCRdb stores in-frame clones only, minus some. The repertoire holds fewer than 20,000 clones, with about 70% as singletons. The source was skin, collected at week 0. The receptors were sampled from a human donor with alopecia areata. CDR3s include the opening cysteine and the closing phenylalanine or tryptophan. A D gene is named only where the DNA matches it firmly. Expanded clones are given a class, and other clones once, few, many or no size at all.

len,v_gene,d_gene,j_gene,abundance,CDR3nt,CDR3aa
13,TRBV18,-,TRBJ1-1,-,TGTGCCAGCTCACCAAGGGGGGATGCGCAAGCTTTCTTT,CASSPRGDAQAFF
15,TRBV19,TRBD2,TRBJ2-3,-,TGTGCCAGTACTAGGACTAGCGGGGGGACAGATACGCAGTATTTT,CASTRTSGGTDTQYF
14,TRBV5-1,TRBD1,TRBJ2-1,-,TGCGCCAGCAGCACTCGGACAGGGGGGCATGAGCAGTTCTTC,CASSTRTGGHEQFF
16,TRBV2,-,TRBJ2-2,-,TGTGCCAGCAGTGACAAGGGACACTCGAACACCGGGGAGCTGTTTTTT,CASSDKGHSNTGELFF
16,TRBV6-1,-,TRBJ1-4,-,TGTGCCAGCAGCGAAATCGACGGATCATACGGTGAAAAACTGTTTTTT,CASSEIDGSYGEKLFF
16,TRBV27,-,TRBJ2-2,few,TGTGCCGTGAGGGTGGCAGGGGATATGAACACCGGGGAGCTGTTTTTT,CAVRVAGDMNTGELFF
14,TRBV6-1,-,TRBJ1-4,-,TGTGCCAGCACCTCGGGTGCAACTAATGAAAAACTGTTTTTT,CASTSGATNEKLFF
15,TRBV4-1,TRBD1,TRBJ2-5,-,TGCGCCAGCAGCCAGGGGACAGGGTACCAAGAGACCCAGTACTTC,CASSQGTGYQETQYF
15,TRBV19,TRBD2,TRBJ2-7,-,TGTGCCAGTAGTCAAGCTAGCGGGGGGACCTACGAGCAGTACTTC,CASSQASGGTYEQYF
13,TRBV27,TRBD1,TRBJ1-6,-,TGTGCCAGCAGCGACCGACAGGGATCACCCCTCCACTTT,CASSDRQGSPLHF
15,TRBV5-1,TRBD2,TRBJ2-5,-,TGCGCCAGCAGCTCAGAGCGGGGGGCCGGAGAGACCCAGTACTTC,CASSSERGAGETQYF
16,TRBV11-2,TRBD2,TRBJ2-5,-,TGTGCCAGCAGCTTCTTACTAGCGGGGGGTCAAGAGACCCAGTACTTC,CASSFLLAGGQETQYF
14,TRBV9,-,TRBJ2-5,-,TGTGCCAGCAGCGTAGTGGGTGGGGGAGAGACCCAGTACTTC,CASSVVGGGETQYF
13,TRBV19,-,TRBJ2-1,-,TGTGCCAGTAGTATCCCCCAGGGGAATGAGCAGTTCTTC,CASSIPQGNEQFF
15,TRBV6-5,-,TRBJ2-3,few,TGTGCCAGCAGTTATGTCCTGGACAGCACAGATACGCAGTATTTT,CASSYVLDSTDTQYF
13,TRBV30,-,TRBJ2-7,-,TGTGCCTGGAGTCGTGCGGAGATCTACGAGCAGTACTTC,CAWSRAEIYEQYF
12,TRBV2,-,TRBJ2-5,few,TGTGCCGGAAGGACAGTCTTGGAGACCCAGTACTTC,CAGRTVLETQYF
17,TRBV6-9,-,TRBJ2-3,-,TGTGCCAGCACCATTCTTTCGTCTAGCCTCGTCGCAGATACGCAGTATTTT,CASTILSSSLVADTQYF
11,TRBV10-3,-,TRBJ2-5,-,TGTGCCACAGGAGGGGAAGAGACCCAGTACTTC,CATGGEETQYF
16,TRBV19,TRBD2,TRBJ2-2,-,TGTGCCAGCCTAGGGCCGGGACTAGGGTACACCGGGGAGCTGTTTTTT,CASLGPGLGYTGELFF
12,TRBV30,TRBD1,TRBJ2-7,-,TGTGCCTGGGGACAGGGAACCTACGAGCAGTACTTC,CAWGQGTYEQYF
15,TRBV6-5,TRBD1,TRBJ1-4,-,TGTGCCAGCAGTTACTTGGGACAGGGGCATGAAAAACTGTTTTTT,CASSYLGQGHEKLFF
13,TRBV11-3,-,TRBJ1-1,-,TGTGCCAGCAGCTCCACGATCGACACTGAAGCTTTCTTT,CASSSTIDTEAFF
17,TRBV7-2,TRBD2,TRBJ2-1,-,TGTGCCAGCAGCTTAAGCCCCGGGACTAGCGGATACAATGAGCAGTTCTTC,CASSLSPGTSGYNEQFF
16,TRBV7-2,-,TRBJ2-7,few,TGTGCCAGCAGCTTCCACAAAAACAGACGGTCCTACGAGCAGTACTTC,CASSFHKNRRSYEQYF
16,TRBV4-3,-,TRBJ2-3,-,TGCGCCAGCAGCCAAGGGGTAGTGTCCAGCACAGATACGCAGTATTTT,CASSQGVVSSTDTQYF
16,TRBV4-3,-,TRBJ2-6,once,TGCGCCAGCAGCCCAACAGGGCAGCAAGGGGCCAACGTCCTGACTTTC,CASSPTGQQGANVLTF
17,TRBV7-2,TRBD2,TRBJ2-3,once,TGTGCCAGCAGTTGGACTAGCGGGGGGGCCGTGGTAGATACGCAGTATTTT,CASSWTSGGAVVDTQYF
14,TRBV7-9,-,TRBJ2-5,-,TGTGCCAGCAGCTCCGGTCCGAGCGCGGAGACCCAGTACTTC,CASSSGPSAETQYF
13,TRBV7-9,-,TRBJ2-7,-,TGTGCCAGCAGCTCCTCAGGGTCCTACGAGCAGTACTTC,CASSSSGSYEQYF
14,TRBV7-6,-,TRBJ2-5,-,TGTGCCAGCAGCTTAGAAGGTTGGCAAGAGACCCAGTACTTC,CASSLEGWQETQYF
14,TRBV30,TRBD2,TRBJ2-7,-,TGTGCCTGGGCCGTAGGCGGGGGGACCTACGAGCAGTACTTC,CAWAVGGGTYEQYF
12,TRBV10-1,TRBD1,TRBJ2-7,once,TGCGCCAGCAGTGGACAGGGCGACGAGCAGTACTTC,CASSGQGDEQYF
16,TRBV23-1,-,TRBJ1-1,-,TGCGCCAGCAGTCCTAGGCACCTAGACATGAACACTGAAGCTTTCTTT,CASSPRHLDMNTEAFF
15,TRBV30,-,TRBJ2-7,-,TGTGCCTGGAGTCGTAGCAGGGTGGGGATCTACGAGCAGTACTTC,CAWSRSRVGIYEQYF
13,TRBV7-9,-,TRBJ2-3,-,TGTGCCAGCAGCTTAAGCGGGACAGATACGCAGTATTTT,CASSLSGTDTQYF
18,TRBV4-2,TRBD2,TRBJ2-2,once,TGTGCCAGCAGCCAAGAAATAAGGACTAGCGGCTACACCGGGGAGCTGTTTTTT,CASSQEIRTSGYTGELFF
15,TRBV27,-,TRBJ1-2,-,TGTGCCAGCAGTTTATCCGGGACTAGGGAAGATGGCTACACCTTC,CASSLSGTREDGYTF
13,TRBV19,-,TRBJ2-7,-,TGTGCCAGTAGCTTAAGTAGACTCGGCGAGCAGTACTTC,CASSLSRLGEQYF
12,TRBV7-9,-,TRBJ2-4,-,TGTGCCAGCAGCTTAGTGGGGGACATTCAGTACTTC,CASSLVGDIQYF
14,TRBV4-2,-,TRBJ1-5,few,TGTGCCAGCAGCCAAGACGCCTCCCGACAGCCCCAGCATTTT,CASSQDASRQPQHF
13,TRBV11-2,-,TRBJ1-2,-,TGTGCCAGCAGCTTGAGGCTGCAGGGGGGCTACACCTTC,CASSLRLQGGYTF
13,TRBV18,-,TRBJ1-1,-,TGTGCCAGCTCACCACTGCAGGACACTGAAGCTTTCTTT,CASSPLQDTEAFF
16,TRBV6-6,-,TRBJ1-2,-,TGTGCCAGCAGTTACTCATGGGGGGACAATAGGGATGGCTACACCTTC,CASSYSWGDNRDGYTF
15,TRBV4-3,TRBD1,TRBJ1-4,-,TGCGCCAGCAGCCAAGAGGCCTGGGGACAGGGGAAACTGTTTTTT,CASSQEAWGQGKLFF
13,TRBV27,-,TRBJ1-5,few,TGTGCCAGCAGTTTATCATTAAATCAGCCCCAGCATTTT,CASSLSLNQPQHF
13,TRBV30,-,TRBJ2-7,-,TGTGCCTGGAGTGTAGATACAAACTACGAGCAGTACTTC,CAWSVDTNYEQYF
15,TRBV13,-,TRBJ1-2,-,TGTGCCAGCAGCTCCACCCCGGGAAGGGCTTCGAGGGGCTTCTTC,CASSSTPGRASRGFF
14,TRBV7-9,-,TRBJ1-2,-,TGTGCCAGCAGCTTAGACGACAGAACCTATGGCTACACCTTC,CASSLDDRTYGYTF
16,TRBV27,TRBD1,TRBJ2-6,-,TGTGCCAGCAGTCTACAGGGGCAGGCTGGGGCCAACGTCCTGACTTTC,CASSLQGQAGANVLTF
13,TRBV2,TRBD1,TRBJ2-3,-,TGTGCCAGCAGAGACAGGGTAACAGATACGCAGTATTTT,CASRDRVTDTQYF
16,TRBV14,-,TRBJ1-3,-,TGTGCCAGCAGCTCCTTCAGGGGACAATCTGGAAACACCATATATTTT,CASSSFRGQSGNTIYF
14,TRBV30,-,TRBJ2-7,-,TGTGCCTGGAGTCGGTCGGCCGGGTATTACGAGCAGTACTTC,CAWSRSAGYYEQYF
14,TRBV9,-,TRBJ1-1,-,TGTGCCAGCAGCCCCAGAGGGGTCAAGGGTGAAGCTTTCTTT,CASSPRGVKGEAFF
11,TRBV11-2,-,TRBJ1-2,few,TGTGCCAGCAGCGGAAACTATGGCTACACCTTC,CASSGNYGYTF